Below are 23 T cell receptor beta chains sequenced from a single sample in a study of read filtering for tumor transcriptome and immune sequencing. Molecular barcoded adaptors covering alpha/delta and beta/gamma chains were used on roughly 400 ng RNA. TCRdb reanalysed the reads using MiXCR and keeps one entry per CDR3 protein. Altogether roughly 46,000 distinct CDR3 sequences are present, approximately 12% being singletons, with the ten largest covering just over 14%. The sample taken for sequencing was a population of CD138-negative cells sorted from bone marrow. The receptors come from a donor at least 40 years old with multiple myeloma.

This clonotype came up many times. The CDR3 is CSARTGTSNQPQHF. The DNA for the CDR3 is TGCAGTGCTCGGACAGGAACAAGCAATCAGCCCCAGCATTTT. The rearrangement uses TRBV20-1 and TRBJ1-5, with TRBD1 identical over 7 bases. There are 14 residues in the CDR3. Germline V lookup: CDR1 DFQATT, CDR2 SNEGSKA (reference sequence). The V and J ends lost 5 bases and 1 base, in that order; junction bases with no gene match: 5.

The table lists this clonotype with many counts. The CDR3 nucleotides are TGTGCCAGCAGCTTAGCTGGTCAGCCCCAGCATTTT. It specifies CASSLAGQPQHF. The V gene is TRBV7-2, the J gene TRBJ1-5; unclear D gene. The ends were cut back, 0 bases at V and 6 bases at J, with 3 bases in the middle. In germline, CDR1 is SGHTA, CDR2 FQGNSA. This CDR3 contains 12 residues.

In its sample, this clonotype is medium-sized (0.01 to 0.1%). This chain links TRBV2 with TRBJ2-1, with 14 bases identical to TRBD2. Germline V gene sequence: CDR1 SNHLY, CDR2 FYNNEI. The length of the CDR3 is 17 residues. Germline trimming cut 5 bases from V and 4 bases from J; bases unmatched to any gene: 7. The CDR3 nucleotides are TGTGCCAGCAGTCGAAGAGGGACTAGCGGGAGTTACAATGAGCAGTTCTTC. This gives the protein CASSRRGTSGSYNEQFF.

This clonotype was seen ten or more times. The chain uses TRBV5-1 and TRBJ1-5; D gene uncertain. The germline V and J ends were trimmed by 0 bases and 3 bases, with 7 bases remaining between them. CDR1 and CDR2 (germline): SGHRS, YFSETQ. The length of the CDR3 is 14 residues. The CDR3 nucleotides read TGCGCCAGCAGCTTGGGAGGATTCAATCAGCCCCAGCATTTT. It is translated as CASSLGGFNQPQHF.

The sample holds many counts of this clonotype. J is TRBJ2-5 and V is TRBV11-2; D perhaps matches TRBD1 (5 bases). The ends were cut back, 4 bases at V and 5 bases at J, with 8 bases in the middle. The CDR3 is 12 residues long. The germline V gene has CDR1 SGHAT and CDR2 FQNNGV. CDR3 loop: CASSSPGETQYF. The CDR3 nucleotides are TGTGCCAGCAGCTCGCCAGGGGAGACCCAGTACTTC.

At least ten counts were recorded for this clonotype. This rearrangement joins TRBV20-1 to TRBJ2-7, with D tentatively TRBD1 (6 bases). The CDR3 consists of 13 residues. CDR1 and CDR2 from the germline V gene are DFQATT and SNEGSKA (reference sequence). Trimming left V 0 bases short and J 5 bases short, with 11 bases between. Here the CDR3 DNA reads TGCAGTGCTAGAGACAGGGGAGACGACGAGCAGTACTTC. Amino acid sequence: CSARDRGDDEQYF.

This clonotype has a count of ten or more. The CDR3 nucleotides are TGCGCCAGCAGCCAGACAGGGAGCACTGAAGCTTTCTTT. Its protein is CASSQTGSTEAFF. V usage is TRBV5-1 and J usage is TRBJ1-1; TRBD1 agrees at 7 bases. The CDR3 totals 13 residues. CDR1 and CDR2 (germline): SGHRS, YFSETQ. J was trimmed by 4 bases and V by 4 bases; bases with no gene match: 4.

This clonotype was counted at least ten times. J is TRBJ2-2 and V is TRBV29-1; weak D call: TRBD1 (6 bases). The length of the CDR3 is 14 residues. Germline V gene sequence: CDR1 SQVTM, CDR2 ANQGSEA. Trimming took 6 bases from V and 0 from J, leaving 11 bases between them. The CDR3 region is CSVRTVSNTGELFF. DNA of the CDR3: TGCAGCGTCAGGACAGTTTCGAACACCGGGGAGCTGTTTTTT.

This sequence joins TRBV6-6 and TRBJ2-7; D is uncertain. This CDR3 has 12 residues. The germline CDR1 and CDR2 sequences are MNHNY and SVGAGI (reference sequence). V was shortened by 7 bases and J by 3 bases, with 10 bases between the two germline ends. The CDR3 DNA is TGTGCCAGCACTCGAAGTTTCTACGAGCAGTACTTC. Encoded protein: CASTRSFYEQYF.

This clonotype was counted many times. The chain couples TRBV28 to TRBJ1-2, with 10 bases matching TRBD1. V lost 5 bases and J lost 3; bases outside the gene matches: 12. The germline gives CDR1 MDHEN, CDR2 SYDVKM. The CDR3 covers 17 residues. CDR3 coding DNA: TGTGCCAGCAGTCCGGTCCCGGGACAGGGGCCCTACTATGGCTACACCTTC. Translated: CASSPVPGQGPYYGYTF.

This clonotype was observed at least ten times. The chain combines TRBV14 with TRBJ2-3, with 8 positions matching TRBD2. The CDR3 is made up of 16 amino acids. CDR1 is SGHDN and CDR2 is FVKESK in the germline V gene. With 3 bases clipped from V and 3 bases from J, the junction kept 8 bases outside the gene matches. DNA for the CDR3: TGTGCCAGCAGCCATATAAGCGGGAGCGGTACAGATACGCAGTATTTT. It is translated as CASSHISGSGTDTQYF.

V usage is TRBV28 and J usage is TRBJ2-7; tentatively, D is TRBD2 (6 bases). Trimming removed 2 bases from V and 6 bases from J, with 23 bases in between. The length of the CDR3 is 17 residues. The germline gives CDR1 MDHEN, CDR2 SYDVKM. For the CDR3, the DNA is TGTGCCAGCAGTTTAGTCCCCCCGACAGCTCCCGGGGGCGAGCAGTACTTC. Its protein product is CASSLVPPTAPGGEQYF.

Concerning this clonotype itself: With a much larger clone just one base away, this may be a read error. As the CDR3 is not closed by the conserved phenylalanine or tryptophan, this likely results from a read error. The CDR3 DNA reads as TGTGCCAGCTCACCAGCCTTCCAAGAGACCCAGTACCTC. This encodes CASSPAFQETQYL. V and J are TRBV18 and TRBJ2-5; D gene unclear. The V end lost 2 bases, the J end lost 1 base, and 5 bases lay between the germline ends. Germline V lookup: CDR1 KGHSH, CDR2 LQKENI. The CDR3 is 13 residues long.

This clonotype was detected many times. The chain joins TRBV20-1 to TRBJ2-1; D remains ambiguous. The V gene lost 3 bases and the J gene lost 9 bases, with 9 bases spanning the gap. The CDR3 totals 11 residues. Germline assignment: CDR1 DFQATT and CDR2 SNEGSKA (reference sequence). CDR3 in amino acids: CSASGLFEQFF. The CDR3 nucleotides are TGCAGTGCTAGTGGTTTGTTTGAGCAGTTCTTC.

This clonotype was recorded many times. The CDR3 loop is CASSPEPGLAGGPPCYEQYF. The CDR3 DNA is TGCGCCAGCAGTCCGGAACCGGGACTAGCGGGAGGGCCGCCCTGCTACGAGCAGTACTTC. The chain has TRBV23-1 and TRBJ2-7; 16 nucleotides line up with TRBD2. TRBV23-1 is filed as an ORF, its function uncertain. This CDR3 has 20 residues. V shed 4 bases and J 3 bases; nucleotides not matched to a gene: 15.

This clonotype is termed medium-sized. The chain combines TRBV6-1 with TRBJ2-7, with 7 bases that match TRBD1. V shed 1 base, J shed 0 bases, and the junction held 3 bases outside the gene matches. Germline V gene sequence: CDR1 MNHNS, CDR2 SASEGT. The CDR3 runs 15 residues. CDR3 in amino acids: CASSEEAGGSYEQYF. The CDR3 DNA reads TGTGCCAGCAGTGAAGAGGCAGGGGGCTCCTACGAGCAGTACTTC.

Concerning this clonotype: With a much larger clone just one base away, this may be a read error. As DNA, the CDR3 is TGCGTAGGGACTTACTCCTACAATGAGCAGTTCTTC. Translation: CVGTYSYNEQFF. The chain uses TRBV23-1 and TRBJ2-1; a weak D match, TRBD2 (6 bases). TRBV23-1 is flagged as an ORF with uncertain function. The CDR3 consists of 12 residues.

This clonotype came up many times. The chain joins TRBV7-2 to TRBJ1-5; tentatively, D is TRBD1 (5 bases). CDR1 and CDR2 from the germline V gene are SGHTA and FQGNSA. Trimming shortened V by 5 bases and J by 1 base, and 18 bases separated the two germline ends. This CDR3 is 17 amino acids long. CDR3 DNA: TGTGCCAGCAGCCAATGGGCAGGGAAAGGAAGCAATCAGCCCCAGCATTTT. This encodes CASSQWAGKGSNQPQHF.

This CDR3 is CASSPGRGRAVVEAQYF. The CDR3 DNA follows: TGTGCCAGCAGCCCGGGCCGCGGGAGGGCCGTAGTGGAGGCCCAGTACTTC. The chain links TRBV5-4 to TRBJ2-5, with 9 bases lining up with TRBD2. Trimming cost V 4 bases and J 9 bases; bases outside gene matches: 19. Germline V gene lookup returns CDR1 SGHNT and CDR2 YYREEE (reference sequence). This CDR3 contains 17 residues. The full variable domain, completed using reference TRBV5-4 and TRBJ2-5, is ETGVTQSPTHLIKTRGQQVTLRCSSQSGHNTVSWYQQALGQGPQFIFQYYREEENGRGNFPPRFSGLQFPNYSSELNVNALELDDSALYLCASSPGRGRAVVEAQYFGPGTRLLVL.

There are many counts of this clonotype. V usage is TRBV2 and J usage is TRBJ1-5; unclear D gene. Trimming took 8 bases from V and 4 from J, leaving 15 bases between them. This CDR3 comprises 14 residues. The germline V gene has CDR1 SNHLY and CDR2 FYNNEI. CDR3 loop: CASSDTGGNQPQHF. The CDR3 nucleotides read TGTGCCAGCTCCGACACCGGTGGTAATCAGCCCCAGCATTTT.

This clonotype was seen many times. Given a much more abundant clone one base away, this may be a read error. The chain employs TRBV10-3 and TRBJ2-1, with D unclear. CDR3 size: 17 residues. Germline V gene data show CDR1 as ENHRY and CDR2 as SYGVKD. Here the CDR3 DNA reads TGTGCCATCAGTGAGTTGGCCGCCCTGAGCTCCTACAATGGGCAGTTCTTC. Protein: CAISELAALSSYNGQFF.

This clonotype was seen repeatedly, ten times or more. This CDR3 reads CALGLAGGPHNEQFF. CDR3 nucleotide sequence: TGTGCCCTTGGCCTGGCGGGAGGGCCTCACAATGAGCAGTTCTTC. The gene calls are TRBV30 and TRBJ2-1; the match to TRBD2 covers 9 bases. There are 15 residues in the CDR3. Germline loops: CDR1 GTSNPN, CDR2 SVGIG (reference sequence). V shed 8 bases, J shed 5 bases, and the junction held 13 bases outside the gene matches.

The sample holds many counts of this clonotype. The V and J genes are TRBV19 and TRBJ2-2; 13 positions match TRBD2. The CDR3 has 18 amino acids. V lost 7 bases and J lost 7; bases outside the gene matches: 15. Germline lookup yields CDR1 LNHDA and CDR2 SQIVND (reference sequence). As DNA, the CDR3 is TGTGCCAGTAACCCGCGAACACTAGCGGGAGGGCCGGGCGGGGAGCTGTTTTTT. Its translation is CASNPRTLAGGPGGELFF.